This T cell receptor (beta chain) was identified in a study of Ad26.COV2.S vaccination and SARS-CoV-2 variants (dated by TCRdb to about 2021). A note on the overall study: Vaccine-arm donors came from COV1001, a multicentre, randomized, double-blind, placebo-controlled phase I-IIa trial of Ad26.COV2.S in healthy adults. Ad26.COV2.S was given intramuscularly at 5x10^10 or 1x10^11 viral particles, as a single shot or as two shots 56 days apart. The specificity and breadth of SARS-CoV-2-reactive T cell receptors after Ad26.COV2.S vaccination were assessed by TCRbeta repertoire sequencing. A total of approximately 32 samples were included in the TCR-sequenced set, comprising around 20 Ad26.COV2.S vaccine recipients, 5 placebo recipients and 8 SARS-CoV-2 convalescent individuals. Trial participants were randomized into five groups of five: low-dose or high-dose Ad26.COV2.S given once or twice, or placebo on both occasions. Investigators did not know the trial group allocation while performing experiments and assessing outcomes.

Study-level results and caveats: Vaccine and placebo recipients had comparable non-spike TCR breadth, which fits with the vaccine containing only spike. It was noted by the authors that total T cell responses may have been underestimated by the TCR breadth and depth analyses. The study was not powered to compare responses between vaccine doses or regimens. Spike-specific TCR breadth was higher in Ad26.COV2.S recipients than in placebo recipients (P = 0.0014). After vaccination, spike-specific CD8+ and CD4+ T cell responses were reported to show substantial breadth.

As for this clone: The clone's antigen remains unknown. There are no base qualities to consult, and no much larger clone falls within one base.

The treatment or condition label on this specimen signifies: some 20 received Ad26.COV2.S at low or high dose, single or two shots; roughly five received placebo; per-sample allocation not given. For vaccine and placebo recipients, the sequenced repertoires came from samples collected on day 63 after the first injection. In Cohort 1b, about two dozen adults aged 18-55 years were enrolled at a single site in Boston, USA, between 29 July and 7 August 2020. As a vaccine, Ad26.COV2.S was a replication-incompetent adenovirus type 26 vector that expressed a prefusion-stabilized SARS-CoV-2 spike protein derived from the original Wuhan strain. Compared with germline, V lacks 4 bases and J lacks 6 bases; bases without a gene match: 13. The CDR3 runs 16 residues from the cysteine to the phenylalanine. CDR3 DNA only is kept here, 48 bases in frame from base 1. Taken from the germline V gene, the CDR1 and CDR2 loops are KGHSH and LQKENI.

The immunoSEQ Assay was the method used to sequence TCRbeta CDR3 regions. After extraction, genomic DNA underwent amplification by bias-controlled multiplex PCR, followed by high-throughput sequencing. Per the authors' processing: Collapsing and filtering of sequences were performed to quantify the absolute abundance of each unique TCRbeta CDR3 region. T cell fraction was estimated by normalization of TCRbeta template counts to usable DNA, with usable DNA being measured through amplification of reference genes present in all nucleated cells. Repertoire TCRs were annotated as SARS-CoV-2-specific by exact matching of V gene, CDR3 amino acid sequence and J gene to a known reactive TCR set. The reference SARS-CoV-2 TCR set was derived from MIRA and filtered for enrichment in COVID-19-positive ImmuneCODE repertoires, a step that removed public or cross-reactive TCRs. Based on the MIRA antigens, annotated TCRs were further analysed at the level of specific ORF or position within ORF. Breadth was defined as annotated unique rearrangements over total unique productive rearrangements; depth was the summed frequency of those rearrangements. Two-sided Wilcoxon rank-sum tests were used to compare TCR breadth between groups. TCRdb obtained this table from immuneACCESS and retained in-frame rearrangements with V and J assigned. These tables miss some clones; where compared with another copy, unresolved V genes account for less than half of the shortfall, and the remainder is unexplained. For V, J and clone size, that table is used; D and trimming come from the DNA. This sample comprises around 300,000 clones, roughly 90% of them detected only once. Of the sample, around 11% is held by the ten largest clones.

Sequenced material: peripheral blood, taken in a trial of Ad26.COV2.S vaccine versus placebo. The clonotype originates from a person between 18 and 65 years old who received the Ad26.COV2.S COVID-19 vaccine or a placebo. The chain is assembled from TRBV18 and TRBJ2-5; the central 8 bases match TRBD1. The CDR3 reads as follows: CASSLGAGQGGQTQYF. The nucleotides read TGTGCCAGCTCACTCGGGGCTGGACAGGGAGGACAGACCCAGTACTTC.